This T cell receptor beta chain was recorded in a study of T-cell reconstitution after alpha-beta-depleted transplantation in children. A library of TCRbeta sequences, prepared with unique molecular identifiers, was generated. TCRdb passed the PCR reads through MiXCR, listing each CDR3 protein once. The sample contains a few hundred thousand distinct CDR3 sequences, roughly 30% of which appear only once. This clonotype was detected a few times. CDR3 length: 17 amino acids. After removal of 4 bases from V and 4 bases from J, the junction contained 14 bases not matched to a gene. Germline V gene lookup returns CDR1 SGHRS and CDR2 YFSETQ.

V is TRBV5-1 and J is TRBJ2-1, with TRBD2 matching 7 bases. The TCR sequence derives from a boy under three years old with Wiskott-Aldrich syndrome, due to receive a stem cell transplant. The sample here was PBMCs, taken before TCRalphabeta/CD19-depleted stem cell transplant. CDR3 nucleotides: TGCGCCAGCAGCAAAGGGCTAGCGGATCTTAATTACAATGAGCAGTTCTTC. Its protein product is CASSKGLADLNYNEQFF.